These 7 T cell receptor beta chains originate from one sample sequenced in a study of cytomegalovirus exposure and HLA in healthy donors. PCR was performed using 60 Vbeta and 13 Jbeta primers. The repertoire was sequenced with immunoSEQ multiplex PCR; TCRdb's copy has only in-frame clones and lacks some. The data show 100,000 to 120,000 clones, about 16% seen once. The sequencing sample was made of PBMCs. These receptors came from a female donor in good health and CMV-seronegative.

This clone was detected a few times. V and J are TRBV30 and TRBJ2-1, with a tentative D call TRBD2 (5 bases). V was trimmed by 0 bases and J by 10 bases, leaving 13 bases between them. Per germline, CDR1 GTSNPN and CDR2 SVGIG (reference sequence). This CDR3 has 13 amino acids. The CDR3 bases are TGTGCCTGGAGTGTACTACCGGGCGGGGAGCAGTTCTTC. Its protein product is CAWSVLPGGEQFF.

V usage is TRBV28 and J usage is TRBJ2-7, with TRBD1 matching over 8 bases. This CDR3 is built from 18 residues. J lost 2 bases, V lost 0 bases, and 12 bases had no gene match. CDR1 and CDR2 from the germline V gene are MDHEN and SYDVKM. DNA for the CDR3: TGTGCCAGCAGTTTATGGGACAGGGTAGAAAGGCTTACCTACGAGCAGTACTTC. Translation gives CASSLWDRVERLTYEQYF.

This clone has only a few counts. The rearrangement links TRBV6-5 to TRBJ2-7, with 7 nucleotides matching TRBD2. This CDR3 has 13 amino acids. V gave up 8 bases and J gave up 1 base; unmatched junction bases: 5. Germline CDR1 and CDR2: MNHEY and SVGAGI. CDR3 region: CASLPAGSYEQYF. DNA of the CDR3: TGTGCCAGCCTGCCAGCGGGGTCCTACGAGCAGTACTTC.

The rearrangement joins TRBV7-2 to TRBJ1-1; D not resolved. CDR1 SGHTA and CDR2 FQGNSA come from the germline V gene. The CDR3 contains 14 residues. V shed 1 base and J shed 6 bases, with 12 bases lying between them. The CDR3 reads CASSLEATVAEAFF. As DNA, the CDR3 is TGTGCCAGCAGCTTAGAAGCAACAGTCGCTGAAGCTTTCTTT.

This clone was detected only a few times. The gene calls are TRBV6-5 and TRBJ2-2, with TRBD2 identical over 9 bases. This CDR3 is built from 15 residues. The J segment lost 5 bases and the V segment lost 6 bases, leaving 7 bases of the junction unmatched. Germline CDR1 reads MNHEY; CDR2 reads SVGAGI. The CDR3 is CASRGGGALTGELFF. In DNA, the CDR3 is TGTGCCAGCAGAGGCGGGGGGGCGCTGACCGGGGAGCTGTTTTTT.

The chain uses TRBV12-2 and TRBJ1-2; no check of the table's D call, TRBD1, against the DNA was made. TRBV12-2 is assigned pseudogene status. The CDR3 length is 16 residues. The CDR3 sequence: CASRLGAHRDGYGYTF. The CDR3 DNA is TGTGCAAGTCGCTTAGGGGCCCACAGGGACGGCTATGGCTACACCTTC.

There are a few counts of this clone. The gene calls are TRBV9 and TRBJ2-7; D perhaps matches TRBD2 (5 bases). From germline, CDR1 is SGDLS and CDR2 YYNGEE. Trimming left V 0 bases short and J 5 bases short, with 12 bases between. The CDR3 totals 14 residues. CDR3 amino acids: CASSVETNSDEQYF. The CDR3 bases are TGTGCCAGCAGCGTAGAGACTAATTCGGACGAGCAGTACTTC.